This T cell receptor (beta chain) was captured in a study of cytomegalovirus exposure and HLA in healthy donors. Study overall: Unique TCRs from HLA-typed donors, 85 million to 100 million of them, were held in an early data release.

With 60 Vbeta and 13 Jbeta primers, the PCR was carried out. Sequencing used immunoSEQ multiplex PCR; TCRdb keeps in-frame clones, though not all of them. The sample lists over 100,000 clones, around 80% occurring once. On this clone itself: The antigen remains undetermined.

Study conclusions and caveats: In a later analysis, the majority of CMV-associated beta chains seemingly showed HLA restriction. For TCR beta chains, V- and J-gene trimming was later linked to a missense DCLRE1C variant. Later analysis showed TCR association rates varying by HLA locus, highest for DRB1 and lowest for HLA-C.

The clonotype originates from a woman aged 40 to 50 in good health and CMV-seronegative. The source material was PBMCs.

The CDR3 reads CASSLGTSPGNEQFF. The DNA for the CDR3 is TGTGCCAGCAGCTTAGGGACTAGCCCCGGCAATGAGCAGTTCTTC. This chain joins TRBV7-9 and TRBJ2-1; TRBD2 matches at 8 bases. The V gene's germline CDR1 is SEHNR and CDR2 FQNEAQ (reference sequence). After removal of 1 base from V and 6 bases from J, the junction contained 5 bases not matched to a gene. This CDR3 is built from 15 residues.